This TCR beta chain comes out of a study of post-analysis software for immune sequencing data. Study as a whole: Disease trajectories encompassed relapsing-remitting, secondary progressive and progressive-relapsing multiple sclerosis. Study-level results: Elevated frequency relative to controls characterized several TRBV segments in patients, TRBV5-6, TRBV5-1 and TRBV20-1 among them. Same-batch samples co-clustered strongly by F measure. Comparison with controls showed significantly lower normalized Chao1 diversity in multiple sclerosis patients.

Sequencing libraries made from TCR beta cDNA carried unique molecular identifiers. T cells, 1 to 10 million of them, yielded roughly 550,000 cDNA molecules. MiXCR was run by TCRdb on the PCR reads, yielding one entry per CDR3 protein. This table holds hundreds of thousands of distinct CDR3 sequences, 25% to 30% found once. CDR3 length: 16 residues. In germline, CDR1 is DFQATT, CDR2 SNEGSKA (reference sequence). V was clipped by 5 bases and J by 2 bases, with 16 bases between them. Concerning this clonotype: Its antigen is as yet unknown.

The chain has TRBV20-1 and TRBJ1-6; tentatively, D is TRBD1 (5 bases). This receptor was obtained from a girl aged 10 to 17 with multiple sclerosis. Sequences were obtained from blood. CDR3 nucleotide sequence: TGCAGTGCTCCATCCCAGACAGCCACCTATAATTCACCCCTCCACTTT. This encodes CSAPSQTATYNSPLHF.